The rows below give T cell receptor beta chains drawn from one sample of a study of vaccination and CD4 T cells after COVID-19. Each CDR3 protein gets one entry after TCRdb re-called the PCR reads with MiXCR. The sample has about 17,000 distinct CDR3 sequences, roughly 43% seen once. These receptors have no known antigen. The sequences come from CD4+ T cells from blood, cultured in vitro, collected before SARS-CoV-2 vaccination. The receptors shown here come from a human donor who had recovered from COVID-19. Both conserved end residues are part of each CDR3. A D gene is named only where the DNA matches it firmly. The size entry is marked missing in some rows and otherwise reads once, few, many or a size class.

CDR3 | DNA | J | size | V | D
CASRLGHYTEAFF | TGTGCCAGCAGGCTAGGACACTACACTGAAGCTTTCTTT | TRBJ1-1 | few | TRBV6-1 | NA
CASGSRNNQPQHF | TGTGCCAGCGGATCGCGGAACAATCAGCCCCAGCATTTT | TRBJ1-5 | few | TRBV12-3/TRBV12-4 | NA
CASSPRGRYTEAFF | TGTGCCAGCAGCCCGAGGGGCAGGTACACTGAAGCTTTCTTT | TRBJ1-1 | NA | TRBV5-6 | NA
CASKGIGGVATEAFF | TGTGCCAGTAAAGGTATTGGAGGGGTGGCCACTGAAGCTTTCTTT | TRBJ1-1 | few | TRBV19 | NA
CASSASVGTEAFF | TGTGCCAGCAGCGCCTCGGTGGGCACTGAAGCTTTCTTT | TRBJ1-1 | NA | TRBV9 | NA
CASSQEEDSGQPQHF | TGCGCCAGCAGCCAAGAAGAGGATAGCGGTCAGCCCCAGCATTTT | TRBJ1-5 | NA | TRBV4-3 | NA
CASSDRDLEETQYF | TGTGCCAGCAGCGACCGGGACCTCGAAGAGACCCAGTACTTC | TRBJ2-5 | NA | TRBV11-3 | NA
CSAQTGFGKGGYTF | TGCAGTGCTCAGACAGGGTTTGGTAAAGGTGGCTACACCTTC | TRBJ1-2 | few | TRBV20-1 | TRBD1
CSAKLSGSTDTQYF | TGCAGTGCTAAACTTAGCGGGAGTACAGATACGCAGTATTTT | TRBJ2-3 | NA | TRBV20-1 | TRBD2
CASMHQGPSGANVLTF | TGTGCCAGCATGCATCAAGGGCCCTCTGGGGCCAACGTCCTGACTTTC | TRBJ2-6 | NA | TRBV6-1 | NA
CASSLGQGYSGANVLTF | TGTGCCAGCAGCTTGGGACAGGGCTACTCTGGGGCCAACGTCCTGACTTTC | TRBJ2-6 | NA | TRBV11-3 | TRBD1
CSARDNGESYEQYF | TGCAGTGCTAGAGATAATGGGGAATCCTACGAGCAGTACTTC | TRBJ2-7 | few | TRBV20-1 | NA
CAISEGMGHNEQFF | TGTGCCATCAGTGAGGGGATGGGACACAATGAGCAGTTCTTC | TRBJ2-1 | NA | TRBV10-3 | NA
CAISETGYSYEQYF | TGTGCCATCAGTGAGACCGGTTACTCCTACGAGCAGTACTTC | TRBJ2-7 | NA | TRBV10-3 | NA
CASSKLAEGTTGELFF | TGTGCCAGTAGTAAGCTAGCGGAGGGGACCACCGGGGAGCTGTTTTTT | TRBJ2-2 | NA | TRBV19 | TRBD2
CASKMGQVNNEQFF | TGTGCCAGCAAAATGGGACAGGTCAACAATGAGCAGTTCTTC | TRBJ2-1 | once | TRBV6-1 | TRBD1
CASSLFGRGGQGRGYTF | TGTGCCAGCAGTTTATTTGGTCGGGGTGGACAGGGCCGAGGCTACACCTTC | TRBJ1-2 | few | TRBV27 | TRBD1
CASSQNWGGGYNEQFF | TGTGCCAGCAGTCAGAATTGGGGGGGGGGGTACAATGAGCAGTTCTTC | TRBJ2-1 | NA | TRBV9 | TRBD2
CASSLVQGLRNTEAFF | TGTGCCAGCAGCTTAGTTCAGGGATTGAGGAACACTGAAGCTTTCTTT | TRBJ1-1 | NA | TRBV7-8 | NA
CASSFGRAPSYGYTF | TGTGCCAGCAGCTTTGGGAGGGCCCCAAGCTATGGCTACACCTTC | TRBJ1-2 | few | TRBV7-9 | NA
CASSLLAGGPPDTQYF | TGTGCCAGCAGCCTGCTAGCGGGAGGGCCGCCAGATACGCAGTATTTT | TRBJ2-3 | few | TRBV7-9 | TRBD2
CASRKQPNSYEQYF | TGTGCCAGCAGGAAACAACCGAACTCCTACGAGCAGTACTTC | TRBJ2-7 | NA | TRBV6-2/TRBV6-3 | NA